Listed here is a single T cell receptor (beta chain). The antigen is undetermined. This sample is drawn from a study of blood T cells in healthy people across ages. Findings and limits, study-wide: The percentage of naive T cells correlated strongly with TCR beta diversity. Not knowing donor CMV status may have confounded expanded clonotype changes.

This CDR3 spans 16 amino acids. J lost 0 bases, V lost 4 bases, and 6 bases had no gene match. Germline lookup yields CDR1 SGHTA and CDR2 FQGTGA. Approximately 9.2 milliliters was the volume of peripheral blood drawn from each donor. Then a second PCR, running roughly 7 to 12 cycles, was carried out with a sample-barcoded 5' primer and a J-beta primer mix. A 12-random-nucleotide template-switch adaptor tagged each cDNA molecule. Each CDR3 protein gets one entry after TCRdb re-called the 5' RACE reads with MiXCR. The sample lists 500,000 to 700,000 distinct CDR3 sequences, approximately 30% occurring once.

Sequences were obtained from blood. The receptor was derived from a woman aged 80 or over in good health. V and J are TRBV7-3 and TRBJ2-4; 7 bases are shared with TRBD1. CDR3 coding DNA: TGTGCCAGCAGCTCCGACAGGGCTACAGCCAAAAACATTCAGTACTTC. It yields the protein CASSSDRATAKNIQYF. Based on the CDR3 plus reference TRBV7-3 and TRBJ2-4, the full variable domain is GAGVSQTPSNKVTEKGKYVELRCDPISGHTALYWYRQSLGQGPEFLIYFQGTGAADDSGLPNDRFFAVRPEGSVSTLKIQRTERGDSAVYLCASSSDRATAKNIQYFGAGTRLSVL.